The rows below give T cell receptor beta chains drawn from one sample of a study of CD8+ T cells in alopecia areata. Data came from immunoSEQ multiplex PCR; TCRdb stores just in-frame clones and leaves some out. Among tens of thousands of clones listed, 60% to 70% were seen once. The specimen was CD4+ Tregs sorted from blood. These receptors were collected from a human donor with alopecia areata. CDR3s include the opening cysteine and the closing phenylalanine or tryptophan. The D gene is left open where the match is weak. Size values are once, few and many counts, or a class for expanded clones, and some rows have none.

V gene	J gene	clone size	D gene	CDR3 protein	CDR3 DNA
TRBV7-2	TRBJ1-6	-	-	CASSLARQGHSPLHF	TGTGCCAGCAGCTTAGCGCGGCAGGGACATTCACCCCTCCACTTT
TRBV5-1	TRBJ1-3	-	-	CASSPGLTGNTIYF	TGCGCCAGCAGCCCGGGCCTCACTGGAAACACCATATATTTT
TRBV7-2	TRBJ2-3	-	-	CASSFQVRDTQYF	TGTGCCAGCAGCTTCCAAGTGAGAGATACGCAGTATTTT
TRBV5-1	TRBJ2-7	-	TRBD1	CASSGDRAYYEQYF	TGCGCCAGCAGCGGTGACAGGGCCTACTACGAGCAGTACTTC
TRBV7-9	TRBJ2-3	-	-	CASSLGWGPSTDTQYF	TGTGCCAGCAGCCTCGGCTGGGGTCCAAGCACAGATACGCAGTATTTT
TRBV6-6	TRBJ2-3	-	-	CASSYRKRGTDTQYF	TGTGCCAGCAGTTACAGGAAGCGGGGCACAGATACGCAGTATTTT
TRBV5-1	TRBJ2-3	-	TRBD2	CASLSGGASDTQYF	TGCGCCAGCCTAAGCGGGGGGGCCTCGGATACGCAGTATTTT
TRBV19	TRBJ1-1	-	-	CASSMLNTEAFF	TGTGCCAGTAGTATGTTGAACACTGAAGCTTTCTTT
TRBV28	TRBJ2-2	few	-	CASSFSFTGELFF	TGTGCCAGCAGTTTTTCCTTCACCGGGGAGCTGTTTTTT
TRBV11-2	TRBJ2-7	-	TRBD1	CASSFEDRGLSYEQYF	TGTGCCAGCAGCTTCGAGGACAGGGGGCTTTCCTACGAGCAGTACTTC
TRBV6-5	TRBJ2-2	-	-	CASSYSGANTGELFF	TGTGCCAGCAGTTACTCGGGAGCGAACACCGGGGAGCTGTTTTTT
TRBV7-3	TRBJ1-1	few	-	CASSLQGNTEAFF	TGTGCCAGCAGCTTACAGGGAAACACTGAAGCTTTCTTT
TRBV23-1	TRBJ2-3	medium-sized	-	CASSQPHTQYF	TGCGCCAGCAGTCAACCCCATACGCAGTATTTT
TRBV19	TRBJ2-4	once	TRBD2	CASSIVTLPGAISGKNIQYF	TGTGCCAGTAGTATAGTCACCCTCCCAGGTGCCATTAGCGGGAAAAACATTCAGTACTTC
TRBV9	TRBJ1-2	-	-	CASSVDDRNYGYTF	TGTGCCAGCAGCGTAGATGACAGAAACTATGGCTACACCTTC
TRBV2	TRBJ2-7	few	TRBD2	CASKVGGSSYEQYF	TGTGCCAGCAAGGTCGGGGGGAGCTCCTACGAGCAGTACTTC
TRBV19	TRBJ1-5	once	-	CASRREGNQPQHF	TGTGCCTCACGGCGGGAGGGCAATCAGCCCCAGCATTTT
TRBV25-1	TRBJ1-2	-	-	CASSAHRTGLGYTF	TGTGCCAGCAGTGCCCACCGTACGGGGCTTGGCTACACCTTC
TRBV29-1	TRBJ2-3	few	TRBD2	CSVEEGTSGGALGTDTQYF	TGCAGCGTTGAAGAAGGGACTAGCGGGGGAGCCCTAGGCACAGATACGCAGTATTTT
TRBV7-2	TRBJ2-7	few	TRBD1	CASSFAGGKNEQYF	TGTGCCAGCAGCTTCGCAGGGGGCAAAAACGAGCAGTACTTC
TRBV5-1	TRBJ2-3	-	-	CASSFDRALSTDTQYF	TGCGCCAGCAGCTTCGACCGAGCCTTAAGCACAGATACGCAGTATTTT
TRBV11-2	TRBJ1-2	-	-	CASSSLQGSGYTF	TGTGCCAGCAGCTCGCTCCAGGGAAGTGGCTACACCTTC
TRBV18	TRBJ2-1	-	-	CASSPYGSGYNEQFF	TGTGCCAGCTCACCATACGGGAGTGGTTACAATGAGCAGTTCTTC